The rows below give T cell receptor beta chains drawn from one sample of a study of siplizumab effects on memory and regulatory T cells. The repertoire was sequenced with immunoSEQ multiplex PCR; TCRdb's copy has only in-frame clones and lacks some. The sample consists of 60,000 or so clones, 93% of them appearing once. Sequencing was performed on CD8+ T cells sorted from blood. The receptors here all came from a human donor in good health. Both conserved end residues are part of each CDR3. The D gene is left open where the match is weak.

TRBD2	TRBJ2-1	TRBV7-9	CASSSGLAYNEQFF	TGTGCCAGCAGCTCGGGACTAGCTTACAATGAGCAGTTCTTC
NA	TRBJ2-1	TRBV29-1	CSLWEGRKEQFF	TGCAGCCTTTGGGAAGGGAGGAAGGAGCAGTTCTTC
TRBD2	TRBJ2-7	TRBV7-9	CASSSEAGGHEQYF	TGTGCCAGCAGCTCGGAGGCGGGGGGCCACGAGCAGTACTTC
NA	TRBJ1-2	TRBV5-4	CASSLSPGTSNYGYTF	TGTGCCAGCAGCCTAAGCCCCGGGACATCTAACTATGGCTACACCTTC
NA	TRBJ1-1	TRBV2	CASVEGDTEAFF	TGTGCCAGTGTGGAAGGGGACACTGAAGCTTTCTTT
NA	TRBJ1-2	TRBV4-1	CASSQGAGSNYGYTF	TGCGCCAGCAGCCAAGGGGCAGGCTCCAACTATGGCTACACCTTC
TRBD2	TRBJ2-1	TRBV14	CASSYVGLAIHEQFF	TGTGCCAGCAGTTATGTAGGACTAGCGATCCATGAGCAGTTCTTC
NA	TRBJ1-2	TRBV29-1	CSVEDRHSYGYTF	TGCAGCGTTGAAGACAGGCACTCGTATGGCTACACCTTC
NA	TRBJ1-4	TRBV7-6	CASSLAGGEKLFF	TGTGCCAGCAGCTTAGCGGGCGGTGAAAAACTGTTTTTT
NA	TRBJ2-1	TRBV27	CASSLSAPLGVNEQFF	TGTGCCAGCAGTTTATCAGCCCCCCTTGGAGTGAATGAGCAGTTCTTC